The 17 T cell receptor beta chains below were found in one sample sequenced in a study of breast tumors, draining lymph nodes, adjacent tissues. TCRdb re-analysed the multiplex PCR reads in MiXCR, keeping a single row per CDR3 protein. The table includes approximately 190,000 distinct CDR3 sequences, approximately 33% detected once. Samples came from axillary lymph nodes draining the breast cancer. The source material was axillary lymph node tissue. Every receptor here comes from a female donor with breast cancer. Some clones in this sample may be carry-over from other donors' samples.

This clonotype was seen many times. This rearrangement joins TRBV29-1 to TRBJ2-7; 7 nucleotides agree with TRBD1. Germline V gene sequence: CDR1 SQVTM, CDR2 ANQGSEA. The CDR3 is 14 amino acids. Trimming at V came to 7 bases and at J to 2 bases, leaving 11 bases not matched to a gene. DNA of the CDR3: TGCAGCGCCCGCCGACAGGGTTCTACCTACGAGCAGTACTTC. It yields the protein CSARRQGSTYEQYF.

This clonotype was observed at least ten times. The gene calls are TRBV4-3 and TRBJ2-3; D is unclear. V was pared by 2 bases and J by 2 bases, with 14 bases between. CDR3 length: 16 amino acids. Per the germline V gene, CDR1 is LGHNA and CDR2 is YSLEER. CDR3 residues: CASSQNFGSPTDTQYF. CDR3 DNA: TGCGCCAGCAGCCAAAATTTCGGAAGTCCCACAGATACGCAGTATTTT.

This clonotype has just one count. This clone may be a read error of a much larger clone one base away. The CDR3 does not close with the conserved phenylalanine or tryptophan, likely indicating a read error. This chain joins TRBV3-1 and TRBJ1-2; unclear D gene. This CDR3 has 12 residues. The ends were cut back, 6 bases at V and 2 bases at J, with 7 bases in the middle. CDR1 is LGHDT, CDR2 YNNKEL, per germline (reference sequence). CDR3 in DNA: TGTGCCAGCAGAACAGCAAACTATGGCTACACCTCC. It encodes CASRTANYGYTS.

For this clonotype: A much more abundant neighbour one base away suggests this may be a read error. The CDR3: CASSFGGGRLEQYF. CDR3 sequence (DNA): TGTGCCAGCAGTTTCGGGGGCGGCCGACTCGAGCAGTACTTC. The J gene is TRBJ2-7, the V gene TRBV12-3 or TRBV12-4, with D perhaps given as TRBD1 or TRBD2 (6 bases each). This CDR3 region has 14 residues. V was cut by 3 bases and J by 6 bases, with 15 bases left in between.

V is TRBV29-1 and J is TRBJ2-3, with 8 bases aligning to TRBD1. Germline loops: CDR1 SQVTM, CDR2 ANQGSEA. The CDR3 has 14 residues. The V and J ends lost 8 bases and 2 bases, in that order; junction bases with no gene match: 9. The chain's CDR3 is CSTGQGADTDTQYF. The DNA of the CDR3 is TGCAGCACCGGGCAGGGGGCCGACACAGATACGCAGTATTTT.

This clonotype was seen many times. This chain joins TRBV10-3 and TRBJ2-5, with D possibly called TRBD1 or TRBD2 (6 bases each). The CDR3 has 15 amino acids. V lost 0 bases, J lost 7 bases, and 15 bases lay in between. CDR1 and CDR2 from the germline V gene are ENHRY and SYGVKD. DNA of the CDR3: TGTGCCATCAGTGAGTCAACGGGGGCTAGTGGGACCCAGTACTTC. Protein sequence: CAISESTGASGTQYF.

The rearrangement joins TRBV10-2 to TRBJ2-1, with 9 bases matching TRBD2. V shed 0 bases, J shed 9 bases, and the junction held 12 bases outside the gene matches. From germline, CDR1 is WSHSY and CDR2 SAAADI. This CDR3 region has 17 residues. The DNA for the CDR3 is TGCGCCAGCAGTGAGTCATCGGGCGGTAGCGGGAGTGGTGAGCAGTTCTTC. It codes for CASSESSGGSGSGEQFF.

Points on this clonotype: Possible read error: a much larger clone is one base away. CDR3 coding DNA: TGTGCCAGCAGCTTTCGGGAGTCCACCGGGGAGCTGTTTTTT. It translates to CASSFRESTGELFF. This chain uses TRBV5-6 with TRBJ2-2, with D tentatively TRBD2 (6 bases). Deletions cut 2 bases from V and 4 bases from J, with 9 bases between. Germline V lookup: CDR1 SGHDT, CDR2 YYEEEE. This CDR3 spans 14 amino acids.

This clonotype was found many times. This chain uses TRBV29-1 with TRBJ2-7; TRBD2 matches 10 bases. Germline V gene sequence: CDR1 SQVTM, CDR2 ANQGSEA. This CDR3 is 16 amino acids long. V gave up 3 bases and J gave up 0 bases; unmatched junction bases: 8. DNA for the CDR3: TGCAGCGTTGATAAGGATAGCGGGAGGCTCTCCTACGAGCAGTACTTC. This codes for CSVDKDSGRLSYEQYF.

This clonotype was seen repeatedly, ten times or more. CDR3 sequence: CAWGRASGNTIYF. As DNA, the CDR3 is TGTGCCTGGGGTCGGGCCTCTGGAAACACCATATATTTT. The rearrangement uses TRBV30 and TRBJ1-3; D gene unclear. V dropped 5 bases and J dropped 0 bases, with 8 bases sitting between them. Per germline, CDR1 GTSNPN and CDR2 SVGIG (reference sequence). The CDR3 is 13 residues long.

As concerns this clonotype: A single base separates this from a much larger clone, so it may be a read error. V is TRBV12-3 or TRBV12-4 and J is TRBJ2-4; D uncertain. The CDR3 is made up of 16 amino acids. The CDR3 sequence: CASSLRVSLAKDIQYF. DNA of the CDR3: TGTGCCAGCAGTTTACGGGTTTCCTTAGCCAAAGACATTCAGTACTTC.

The table lists this clonotype with many counts. The chain is built from TRBV20-1 and TRBJ2-3; D is possibly TRBD2 (5 bases). The CDR3 sequence is 12 residues long. V lost 8 bases and J 2 bases, leaving 11 bases between the germline ends. Germline V gives CDR1 DFQATT, CDR2 SNEGSKA (reference sequence). Here the CDR3 DNA reads TGCAGTACGGAGGTACACACAGATACGCAGTATTTT. As protein: CSTEVHTDTQYF.

The chain joins TRBV11-3 to TRBJ2-5, with TRBD2 matching over 8 bases. Per germline, CDR1 SGHNT and CDR2 YENEEA. The CDR3 runs 14 residues. V dropped 5 bases and J dropped 4; count of bases not matched to a gene: 6. The CDR3 reads CASSPGGTRETQYF. In DNA form, the CDR3 reads TGTGCCAGCAGCCCGGGAGGGACACGAGAGACCCAGTACTTC.

This clonotype was counted at least ten times. The chain recombines TRBV9 with TRBJ2-3, with D perhaps TRBD1 (5 bases). The CDR3 spans 15 residues. The germline CDR1 and CDR2 sequences are SGDLS and YYNGEE. The V gene lost 2 bases and the J gene lost 3 bases, with 13 bases spanning the gap. In DNA form, the CDR3 reads TGTGCCAGCAGCGTCCAAAGGGGTAGTACAGATACGCAGTATTTT. It translates to CASSVQRGSTDTQYF. Full variable domain (remainder filled in from reference TRBV9 and TRBJ2-3): DSGVTQTPKHLITATGQRVTLRCSPRSGDLSVYWYQQSLDQGLQFLIQYYNGEERAKGNILERFSAQQFPDLHSELNLSSLELGDSALYFCASSVQRGSTDTQYFGPGTRLTVL.

Many counts were recorded for this clonotype. The chain employs TRBV6-1 and TRBJ1-2; possibly TRBD1 for D (5 bases). Germline values: CDR1 MNHNS, CDR2 SASEGT. Trimming cost V 1 base and J 4 bases, with 10 bases left between them. This CDR3 spans 14 amino acids. The CDR3 protein is CASSEGQGFYGYTF. CDR3 DNA sequence: TGTGCCAGCAGTGAAGGTCAGGGATTCTATGGCTACACCTTC.

Notes on this clonotype: This may come from a read error, since a much larger clone is one base off. The rearrangement uses TRBV19 and TRBJ2-7, with TRBD1 as a possible D gene (6 bases). The CDR3 is made up of 16 amino acids. Germline lookup yields CDR1 LNHDA and CDR2 SQIVND (reference sequence). CDR3 in amino acids: CASSMRGKGLNYEQHF. CDR3 DNA sequence: TGTGCCAGTAGTATGAGGGGGAAAGGTCTAAATTACGAGCAGCACTTC.

Remarks on this clonotype: This sequence may be a read error, since a much larger clone differs from it by one base. The J gene is TRBJ1-5, the V gene TRBV5-6, with D possibly being TRBD1 (5 bases). V gave up 0 bases and J gave up 0 bases, with 10 bases separating them. The germline gives CDR1 SGHDT, CDR2 YYEEEE. The CDR3 consists of 16 residues. CDR3: CASSLAGGFSNQPQHF. The CDR3 nucleotides are TGTGCCAGCAGCTTGGCCGGGGGGTTTAGCAATCAGCCCCAGCATTTT.